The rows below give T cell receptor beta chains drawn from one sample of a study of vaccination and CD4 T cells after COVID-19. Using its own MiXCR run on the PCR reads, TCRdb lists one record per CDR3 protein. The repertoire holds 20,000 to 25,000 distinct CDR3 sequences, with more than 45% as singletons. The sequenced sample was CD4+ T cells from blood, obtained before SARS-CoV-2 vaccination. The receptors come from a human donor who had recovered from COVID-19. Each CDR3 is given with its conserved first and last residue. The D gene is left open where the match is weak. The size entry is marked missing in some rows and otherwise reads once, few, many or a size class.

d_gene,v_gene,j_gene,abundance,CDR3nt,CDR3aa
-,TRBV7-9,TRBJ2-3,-,TGTGCCAGCAGCCCTCTCGAGGGTATCCACACAGATACGCAGTATTTT,CASSPLEGIHTDTQYF
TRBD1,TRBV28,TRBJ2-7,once,TGTGCCAGCAGTGCCCGGGACAGGGGGGGCGAGCAGTACTTC,CASSARDRGGEQYF
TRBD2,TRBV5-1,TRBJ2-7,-,TGCGCCAGCAGCTCGGGACTAGCGGGAGGGCCCGGCGAGCAGTACTTC,CASSSGLAGGPGEQYF
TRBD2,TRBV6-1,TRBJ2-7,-,TGTGTCAGCAATTTAGCGGGAGGGAGGCCTTTGCAGTACTTC,CVSNLAGGRPLQYF
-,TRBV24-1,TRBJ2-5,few,TGTGCCACCAGTGATCCGGGGCCGGGACTGAAAGAGACCCAGTACTTC,CATSDPGPGLKETQYF
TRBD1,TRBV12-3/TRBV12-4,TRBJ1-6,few,TGTGCCAGCAGGGGACAGGGGGCGCGTCATTCACCCCTCCACTTT,CASRGQGARHSPLHF
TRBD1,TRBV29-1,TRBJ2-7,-,TGCAGCGCCCAGGGACAGACCTACGAGCAGTACTTC,CSAQGQTYEQYF
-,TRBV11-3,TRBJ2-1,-,TGTGCCAGCAGCTCCCCATGGGATCGTGAGCAGTTCTTC,CASSSPWDREQFF
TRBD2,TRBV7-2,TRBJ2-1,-,TGTGCCAGCAGCTTCGGGAGGGGCTCCTACAATGAGCAGTTCTTC,CASSFGRGSYNEQFF
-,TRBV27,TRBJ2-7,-,TGTGCCAGCAGTTTAGGGCTACCGGGCGAGCAGTACTTC,CASSLGLPGEQYF
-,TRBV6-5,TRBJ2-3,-,TGTGCCAGCAGTTACTCGGGGCTCGCAGATACGCAGTATTTT,CASSYSGLADTQYF
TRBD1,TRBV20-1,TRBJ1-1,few,TGCAGTGCCCCGAGAGGACAGGTAAACACTGAAGCTTTCTTT,CSAPRGQVNTEAFF
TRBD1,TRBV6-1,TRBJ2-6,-,TGTGCCAGCAGGGGCACAGGGGCTGGGGCCAACGTCCTGACTTTC,CASRGTGAGANVLTF
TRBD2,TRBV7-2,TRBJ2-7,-,TGTGCCAGCAGCTCACCAGCTAGCGGGCTCTTACCCTACGAGCAGTACTTC,CASSSPASGLLPYEQYF
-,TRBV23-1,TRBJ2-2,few,TGCGCCAGCAGTCAAGCCTCCGAGAACACCGGGGAGCTGTTTTTT,CASSQASENTGELFF
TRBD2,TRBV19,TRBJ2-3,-,TGTGCCAGTAGAAATCGGGGGGACGGCACAGATACGCAGTATTTT,CASRNRGDGTDTQYF
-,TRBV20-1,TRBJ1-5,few,TGCAGTGCTAGATCTCGTCGGAGGGCAGGCGCCAATCAGCCCCAGCATTTT,CSARSRRRAGANQPQHF
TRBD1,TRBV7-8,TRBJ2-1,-,TGTGCCAGCAGCCCAAGGGCGACAGGGGGAAACTCCTACAATGAGCAGTTCTTC,CASSPRATGGNSYNEQFF
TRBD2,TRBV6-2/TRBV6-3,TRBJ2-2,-,TGTGCCAGCAGTTATGGACTAGCAGCGAACACCGGGGAGCTGTTTTTT,CASSYGLAANTGELFF
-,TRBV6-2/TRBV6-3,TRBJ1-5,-,TGTGCCAGCAGCGAGTGGGGACAGCCCCAGCATTTT,CASSEWGQPQHF
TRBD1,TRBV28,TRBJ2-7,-,TGTGCCACCTCGACAGGGGGTGCCTACGAGCAGTACTTC,CATSTGGAYEQYF
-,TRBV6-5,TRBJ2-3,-,TGTGCCAGCAGTTACCGGACGGCTAGCACAGATACGCAGTATTTT,CASSYRTASTDTQYF
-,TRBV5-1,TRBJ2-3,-,TGCGCCAGCAGGTGGCTAGCGAACACAGATACGCAGTATTTT,CASRWLANTDTQYF
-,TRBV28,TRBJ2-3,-,TGTGCCAGCGGGAGCACAGATACGCAGTATTTT,CASGSTDTQYF
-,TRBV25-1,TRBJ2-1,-,TGTGCCAGCAGTGAATATTGGGGGGGCCGTCCAAATGAGCAGTTCTTC,CASSEYWGGRPNEQFF
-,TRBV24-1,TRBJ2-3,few,TGTGCCACCAGTGAACGGGACGAGGAGAGGGATACGCAGTATTTT,CATSERDEERDTQYF
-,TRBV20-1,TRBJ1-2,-,TGCAGTGCCCCCCCCGGGGATACAAACTATGGCTACACCTTC,CSAPPGDTNYGYTF
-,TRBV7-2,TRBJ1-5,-,TGTGCCAGCAGCATAGACAGCGGTCCTCAGCCCCAGCATTTT,CASSIDSGPQPQHF
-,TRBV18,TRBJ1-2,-,TGTGCCAGCTCACCACCGGAAGCTAATGGCTACACCTTC,CASSPPEANGYTF
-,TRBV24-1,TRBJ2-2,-,TGTGCCACCAGTGAAGGTCTAAGGAACACCGGGGAGCTGTTTTTT,CATSEGLRNTGELFF
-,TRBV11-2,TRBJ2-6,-,TGTGCCAGCAGCCCCCTAAGGCGGGAGGCCAACGTCCTGACTTTC,CASSPLRREANVLTF
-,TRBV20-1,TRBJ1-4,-,TGCAGTGGATACGGGAATGAAAAACTGTTTTTT,CSGYGNEKLFF
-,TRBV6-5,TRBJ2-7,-,TGTGCCAGCAGTTACCGACTAGGGGTAAAGTACGAGCAGTACTTC,CASSYRLGVKYEQYF
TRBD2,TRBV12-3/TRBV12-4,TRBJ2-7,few,TGTGCCAGCAGTTTGTTACCGGGAGGGATCTCCTACGAGCAGTACTTC,CASSLLPGGISYEQYF
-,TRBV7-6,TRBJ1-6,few,TGTGCCAGCAGCGTGGGAGTTTATAATTCACCCCTCCACTTT,CASSVGVYNSPLHF
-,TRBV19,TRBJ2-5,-,TGTGCCAGTAGTATCTCCAGGGTGGAAGAGACCCAGTACTTC,CASSISRVEETQYF
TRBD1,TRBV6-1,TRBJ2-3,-,TGTGCCAGCGCACGACCGGGACAGGGGCCTCAGGCGCAGTATTTT,CASARPGQGPQAQYF
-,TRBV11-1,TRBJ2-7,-,TGTGCCAGCAGCTCAGATTCCGGGAGAAAGGTCGAGCAGTACTTC,CASSSDSGRKVEQYF
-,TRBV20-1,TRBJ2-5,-,TGCAGTGCTAGCGTCAACCTCCAAACGCAGACCCAGTACTTC,CSASVNLQTQTQYF
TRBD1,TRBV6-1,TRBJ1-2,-,TGTGCCAGCAAGCGACAGGGGGCCTATGGCTACACCTTC,CASKRQGAYGYTF
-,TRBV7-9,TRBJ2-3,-,TGTGCCAGCAGCTTAGGCGGGACTCAGGAGCAGTATTTT,CASSLGGTQEQYF
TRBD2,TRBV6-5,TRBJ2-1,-,TGTGCCAGCAGTTACAGCTTTGCTAGCGGATACAATGAGCAGTTCTTC,CASSYSFASGYNEQFF
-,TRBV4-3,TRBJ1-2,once,TGCGCCAGCAGCCAAGATGCGGGGGTCGGGGGATTGAATAATGGCTACACCTTC,CASSQDAGVGGLNNGYTF
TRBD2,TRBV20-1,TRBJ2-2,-,TGCAGTGCCAGGGGTAGCGGGAGAGATTGGAACACCGGGGAGCTGTTTTTT,CSARGSGRDWNTGELFF
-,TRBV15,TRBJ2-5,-,TGTGCCACCAGCAGAGTACGGGGAGGAGTTGAGACCCAGTACTTC,CATSRVRGGVETQYF
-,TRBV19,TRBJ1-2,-,TGTGCCAGTAGTATAGCCCAGGAAAGCTTCTATGGCTACACCTTC,CASSIAQESFYGYTF
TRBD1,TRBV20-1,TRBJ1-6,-,TGCAGTGCCCAGAGGGGACAGATATTTACTTCACCCCTCCACTTT,CSAQRGQIFTSPLHF
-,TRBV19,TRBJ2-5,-,TGTGCCAGTAGTATTGGTGGACTGGGTCGGGAGACCCAGTACTTC,CASSIGGLGRETQYF
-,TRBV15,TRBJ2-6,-,TGTGCCACCAGCAGAAGGACCGGGGGCTATGGGGCCAACGTCCTGACTTTC,CATSRRTGGYGANVLTF
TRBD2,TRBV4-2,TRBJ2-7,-,TGTGCCAGCAGCCAATTGTCGACTAGCGGAAGCTACGAGCAGTACTTC,CASSQLSTSGSYEQYF
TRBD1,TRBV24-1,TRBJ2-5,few,TGTGCCACCAGTGATTCTCCAGGGGGAGCAATCAGAGAGACCCAGTACTTC,CATSDSPGGAIRETQYF
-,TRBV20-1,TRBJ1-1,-,TGCAGTGCTAGAGATCGAGCAGGTTCCCCTGAAGCTTTCTTT,CSARDRAGSPEAFF
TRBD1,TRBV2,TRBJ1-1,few,TGTGCCAGCAGCAAACAGACAGGGTTCACTGAAGCTTTCTTT,CASSKQTGFTEAFF